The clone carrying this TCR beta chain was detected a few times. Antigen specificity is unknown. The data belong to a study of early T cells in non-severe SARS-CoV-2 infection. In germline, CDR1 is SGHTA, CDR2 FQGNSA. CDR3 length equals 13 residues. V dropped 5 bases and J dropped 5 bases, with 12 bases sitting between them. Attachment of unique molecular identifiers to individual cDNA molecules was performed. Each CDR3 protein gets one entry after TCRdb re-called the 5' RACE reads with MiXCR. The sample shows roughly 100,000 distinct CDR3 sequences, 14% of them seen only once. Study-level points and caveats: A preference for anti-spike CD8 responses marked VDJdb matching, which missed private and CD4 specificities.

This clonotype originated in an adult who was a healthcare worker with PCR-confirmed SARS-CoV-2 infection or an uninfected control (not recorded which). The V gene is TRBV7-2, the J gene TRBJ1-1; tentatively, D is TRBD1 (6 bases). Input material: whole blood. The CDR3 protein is CASSPGQITEAFF. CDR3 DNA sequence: TGTGCCAGCAGCCCCGGACAGATTACTGAAGCTTTCTTT. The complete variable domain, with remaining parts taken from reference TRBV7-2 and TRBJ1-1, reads GAGVSQSPSNKVTEKGKDVELRCDPISGHTALYWYRQSLGQGLEFLIYFQGNSAPDKSGLPSDRFSAERTGGSVSTLTIQRTQQEDSAVYLCASSPGQITEAFFGQGTRLTVV.